This T cell receptor (beta chain) comes out of a study of T cell repertoires in cytomegalovirus infection. TCRdb recomputed calls from the reads with MiXCR, one row per CDR3 protein. The table has about 340,000 distinct CDR3 sequences, almost 30% seen once; the top ten hold 20%. V lost 3 bases to trimming and J lost 1 base; unmatched junction nucleotides: 3. The CDR3 runs 15 residues. CDR1 is DFQATT and CDR2 is SNEGSKA in the germline V gene (reference sequence). On this clonotype: What it binds is not known.

The source of this sequence is a human donor in good health (CMV status not recorded). Some clones in this sample may be carry-over from other donors' samples. This rearrangement joins TRBV20-1 to TRBJ2-7; 13 bases fit TRBD2. Sequenced here: cultured PBMCs, sampled from culture after CMV antigen stimulation. The CDR3 DNA sequence: TGCAGTGCTAGGGGGACTAGCGGGGCATCCTACGAGCAGTACTTC. It translates to CSARGTSGASYEQYF.